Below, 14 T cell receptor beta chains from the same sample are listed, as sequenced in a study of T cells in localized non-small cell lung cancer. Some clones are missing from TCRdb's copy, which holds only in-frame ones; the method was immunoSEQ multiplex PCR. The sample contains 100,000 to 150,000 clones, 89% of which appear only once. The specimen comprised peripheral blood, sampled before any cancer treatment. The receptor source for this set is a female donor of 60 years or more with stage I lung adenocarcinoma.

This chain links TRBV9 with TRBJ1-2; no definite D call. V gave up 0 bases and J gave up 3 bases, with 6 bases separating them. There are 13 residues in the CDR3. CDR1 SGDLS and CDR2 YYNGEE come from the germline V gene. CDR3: CASSVEGYYGYTF. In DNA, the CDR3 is TGTGCCAGCAGCGTAGAGGGTTACTATGGCTACACCTTC.

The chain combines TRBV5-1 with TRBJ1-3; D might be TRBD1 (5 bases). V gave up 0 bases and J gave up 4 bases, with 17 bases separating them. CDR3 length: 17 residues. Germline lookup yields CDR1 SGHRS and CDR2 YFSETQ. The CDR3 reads CASSLAGFGRVGNTIYF. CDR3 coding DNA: TGCGCCAGCAGCTTGGCCGGCTTCGGCAGGGTAGGAAACACCATATATTTT. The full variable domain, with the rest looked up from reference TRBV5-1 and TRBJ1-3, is KAGVTQTPRYLIKTRGQQVTLSCSPISGHRSVSWYQQTPGQGLQFLFEYFSETQRNKGNFPGRFSGRQFSNSRSEMNVSTLELGDSALYLCASSLAGFGRVGNTIYFGEGSWLTVV.

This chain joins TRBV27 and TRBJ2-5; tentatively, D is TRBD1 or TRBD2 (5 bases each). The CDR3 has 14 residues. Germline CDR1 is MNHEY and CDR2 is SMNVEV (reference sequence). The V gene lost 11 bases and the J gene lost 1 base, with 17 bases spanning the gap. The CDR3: CAAGRGFLQETQYF. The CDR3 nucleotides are TGTGCCGCGGGTAGGGGATTCCTCCAAGAGACCCAGTACTTC.

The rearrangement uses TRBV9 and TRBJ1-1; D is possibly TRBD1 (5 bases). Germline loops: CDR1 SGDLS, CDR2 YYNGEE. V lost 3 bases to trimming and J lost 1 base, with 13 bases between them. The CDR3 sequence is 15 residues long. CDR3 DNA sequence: TGTGCCAGCAGCGGTCAAACAGGACAGAACACTGAAGCTTTCTTT. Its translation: CASSGQTGQNTEAFF.

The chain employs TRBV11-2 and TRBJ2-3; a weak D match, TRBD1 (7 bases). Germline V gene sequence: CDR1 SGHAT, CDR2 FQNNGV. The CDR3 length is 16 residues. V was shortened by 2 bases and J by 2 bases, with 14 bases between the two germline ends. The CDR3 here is CASSLRARGATDTQYF. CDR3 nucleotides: TGTGCCAGCAGCTTAAGGGCCAGGGGGGCCACAGATACGCAGTATTTT.

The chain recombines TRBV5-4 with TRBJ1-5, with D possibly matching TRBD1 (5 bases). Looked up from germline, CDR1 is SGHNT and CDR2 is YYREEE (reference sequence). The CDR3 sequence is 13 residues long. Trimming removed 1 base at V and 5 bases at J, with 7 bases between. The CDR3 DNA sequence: TGTGCCAGCAGCTTGCGCAGGGATCAGCCCCAGCATTTT. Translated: CASSLRRDQPQHF.

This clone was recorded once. This CDR3 is CAWRWGRATGELFF. In nucleotides, the CDR3 is TGTGCCTGGCGGTGGGGTAGAGCCACCGGGGAGCTGTTTTTT. This chain uses TRBV30 with TRBJ2-2, with no clear D. Trimming stripped 5 bases from V and 4 bases from J, with 14 bases between. Germline V lookup: CDR1 GTSNPN, CDR2 SVGIG (reference sequence). The CDR3 runs to 14 residues.

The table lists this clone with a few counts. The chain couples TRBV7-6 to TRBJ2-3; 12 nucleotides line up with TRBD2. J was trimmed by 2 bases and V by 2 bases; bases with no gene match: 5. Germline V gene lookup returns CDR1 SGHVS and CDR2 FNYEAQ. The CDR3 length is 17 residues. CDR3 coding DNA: TGTGCCAGCAGCTTACGGACTAGCGGGACCTTCACAGATACGCAGTATTTT. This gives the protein CASSLRTSGTFTDTQYF.

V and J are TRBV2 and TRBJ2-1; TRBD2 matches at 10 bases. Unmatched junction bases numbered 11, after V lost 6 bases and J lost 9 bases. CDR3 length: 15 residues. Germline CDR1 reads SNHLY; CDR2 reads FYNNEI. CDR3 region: CASSPSSGRWGEQFF. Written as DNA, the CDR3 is TGTGCCAGCAGCCCCTCTAGCGGGAGATGGGGTGAGCAGTTCTTC.

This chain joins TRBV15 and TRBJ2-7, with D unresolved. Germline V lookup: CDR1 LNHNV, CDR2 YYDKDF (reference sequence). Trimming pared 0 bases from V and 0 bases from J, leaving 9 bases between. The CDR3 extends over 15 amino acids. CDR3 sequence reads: CATSRDIGPSYEQYF. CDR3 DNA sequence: TGTGCCACCAGCAGAGATATCGGCCCCTCCTACGAGCAGTACTTC.

CDR3: CASSLVAEANYGYTF. CDR3 bases: TGCGCCAGCAGCTTGGTGGCAGAAGCTAACTATGGCTACACCTTC. The chain recombines TRBV5-1 with TRBJ1-2; no clear D. V was clipped by 0 bases and J by 0 bases, with 9 bases between them. This CDR3 is built from 15 residues. Germline lookup yields CDR1 SGHRS and CDR2 YFSETQ.

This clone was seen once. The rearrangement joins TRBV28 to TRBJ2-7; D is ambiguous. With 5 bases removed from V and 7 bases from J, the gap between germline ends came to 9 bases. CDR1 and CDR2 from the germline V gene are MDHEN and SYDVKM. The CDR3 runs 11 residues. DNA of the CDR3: TGTGCCAGCAGTCCCCTAGGGGAGCAGTACTTC. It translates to CASSPLGEQYF.

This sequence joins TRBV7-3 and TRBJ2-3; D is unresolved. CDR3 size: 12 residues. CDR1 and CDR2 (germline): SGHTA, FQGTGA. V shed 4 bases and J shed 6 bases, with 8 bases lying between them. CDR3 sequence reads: CASSSAGDTQYF. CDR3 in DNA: TGTGCCAGCAGCTCAGCAGGCGATACGCAGTATTTT. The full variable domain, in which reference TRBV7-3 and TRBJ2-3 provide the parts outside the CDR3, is GAGVSQTPSNKVTEKGKYVELRCDPISGHTALYWYRQSLGQGPEFLIYFQGTGAADDSGLPNDRFFAVRPEGSVSTLKIQRTERGDSAVYLCASSSAGDTQYFGPGTRLTVL.

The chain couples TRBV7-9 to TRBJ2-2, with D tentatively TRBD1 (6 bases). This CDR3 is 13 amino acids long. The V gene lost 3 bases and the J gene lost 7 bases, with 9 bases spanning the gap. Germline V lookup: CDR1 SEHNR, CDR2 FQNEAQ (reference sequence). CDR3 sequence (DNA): TGTGCCAGCAGCTTGCAGGGGTTCGGGGAGCTGTTTTTT. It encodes CASSLQGFGELFF. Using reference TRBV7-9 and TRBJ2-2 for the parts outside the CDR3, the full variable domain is DTGVSQNPRHKITKRGQNVTFRCDPISEHNRLYWYRQTLGQGPEFLTYFQNEAQLEKSRLLSDRFSAERPKGSFSTLEIQRTEQGDSAMYLCASSLQGFGELFFGEGSRLTVL.